This T cell receptor beta chain was found in a study of control samples from healthy donors and cancer patients. The protocol was immunoSEQ multiplex PCR, while the TCRdb copy is restricted to in-frame clones and leaves out a portion. The sample has 250,000 to 300,000 clones, almost 85% seen once. Deletions cut 7 bases from V and 3 bases from J, with 6 bases between. The CDR3 is 11 residues long. Germline V gives CDR1 MNHNY, CDR2 SVGAGI (reference sequence). The clonotype was recovered from a woman aged 55-75 years with lung cancer. V usage is TRBV6-6 and J usage is TRBJ2-5; D is ambiguous. Sequenced input: PBMCs. The CDR3 loop is CASTRKETQYF. CDR3 in DNA: TGTGCCAGCACCCGAAAAGAGACCCAGTACTTC.